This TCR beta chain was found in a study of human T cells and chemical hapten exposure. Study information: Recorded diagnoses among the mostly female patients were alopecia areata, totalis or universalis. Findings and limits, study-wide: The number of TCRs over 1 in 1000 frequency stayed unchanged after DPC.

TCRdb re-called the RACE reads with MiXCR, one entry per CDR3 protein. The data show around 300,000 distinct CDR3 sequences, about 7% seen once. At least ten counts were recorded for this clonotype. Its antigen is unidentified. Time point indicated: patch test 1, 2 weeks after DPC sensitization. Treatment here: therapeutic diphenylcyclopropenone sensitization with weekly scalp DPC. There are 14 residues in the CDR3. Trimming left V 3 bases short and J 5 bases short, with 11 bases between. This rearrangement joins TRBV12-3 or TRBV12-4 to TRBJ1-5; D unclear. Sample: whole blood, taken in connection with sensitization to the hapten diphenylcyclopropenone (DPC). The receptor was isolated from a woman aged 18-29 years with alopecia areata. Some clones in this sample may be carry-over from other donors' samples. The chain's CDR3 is CASSFSVGYQPQHF. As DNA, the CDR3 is TGTGCCAGCAGTTTTAGCGTCGGATATCAGCCCCAGCATTTT.